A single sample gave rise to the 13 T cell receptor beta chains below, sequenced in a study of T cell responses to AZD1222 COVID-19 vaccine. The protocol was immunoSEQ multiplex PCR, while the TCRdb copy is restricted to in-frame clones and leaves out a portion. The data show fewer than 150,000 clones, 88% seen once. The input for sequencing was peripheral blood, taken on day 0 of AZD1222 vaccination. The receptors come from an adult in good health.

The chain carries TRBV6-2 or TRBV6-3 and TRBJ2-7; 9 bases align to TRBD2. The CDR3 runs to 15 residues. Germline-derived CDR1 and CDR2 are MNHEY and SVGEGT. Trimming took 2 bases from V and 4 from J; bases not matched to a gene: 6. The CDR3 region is CASSYPRGGGYEQYF. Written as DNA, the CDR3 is TGTGCCAGCAGTTACCCGCGCGGGGGGGGGTACGAGCAGTACTTC.

For the CDR3, the DNA is TGCGCCAGCAGCGCCTTGACTAGCGGGGCCGTAGATGAGCAGTTCTTC. It encodes CASSALTSGAVDEQFF. The V call is TRBV5-1, the J call TRBJ2-1; 11 bases map to TRBD2. The CDR3 has 16 amino acids. V was clipped by 4 bases and J by 8 bases; unmatched bases: 11. Germline CDR1 is SGHRS and CDR2 is YFSETQ.

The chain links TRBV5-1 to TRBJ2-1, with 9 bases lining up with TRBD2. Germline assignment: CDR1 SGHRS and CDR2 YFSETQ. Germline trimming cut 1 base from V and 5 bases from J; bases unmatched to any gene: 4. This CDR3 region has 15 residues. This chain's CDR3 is CASSLLAGRNNEQFF. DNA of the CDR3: TGCGCCAGCAGCTTGCTAGCGGGACGTAACAATGAGCAGTTCTTC.

The CDR3 region has the DNA TGTGCCAGCAGCGCATATACTAGCGGGGGGGAGACCCAGTACTTC. The encoded protein is CASSAYTSGGETQYF. This chain uses TRBV7-2 with TRBJ2-5; 12 bases fit TRBD2. This CDR3 has 15 amino acids. With V trimmed by 5 bases and J by 5 bases, 6 bases remained unmatched. The V gene's germline CDR1 is SGHTA and CDR2 FQGNSA.

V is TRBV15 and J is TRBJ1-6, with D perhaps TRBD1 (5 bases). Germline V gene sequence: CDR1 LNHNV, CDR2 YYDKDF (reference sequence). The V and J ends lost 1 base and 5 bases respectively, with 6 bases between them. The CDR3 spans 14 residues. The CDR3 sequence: CATSRGGNNSPLHF. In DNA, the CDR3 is TGTGCCACCAGCAGAGGGGGGAATAATTCACCCCTCCACTTT. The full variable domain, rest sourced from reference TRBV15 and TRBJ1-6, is DAMVIQNPRYQVTQFGKPVTLSCSQTLNHNVMYWYQQKSSQAPKLLFHYYDKDFNNEADTPDNFQSRRPNTSFCFLDIRSPGLGDTAMYLCATSRGGNNSPLHFGNGTRLTVT.

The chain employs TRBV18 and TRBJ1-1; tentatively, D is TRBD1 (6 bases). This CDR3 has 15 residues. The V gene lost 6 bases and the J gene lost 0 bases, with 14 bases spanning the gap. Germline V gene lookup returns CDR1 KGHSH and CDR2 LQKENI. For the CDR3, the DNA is TGTGCCAGCTCGAGGGGGGCCGACATGAACACTGAAGCTTTCTTT. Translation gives CASSRGADMNTEAFF.

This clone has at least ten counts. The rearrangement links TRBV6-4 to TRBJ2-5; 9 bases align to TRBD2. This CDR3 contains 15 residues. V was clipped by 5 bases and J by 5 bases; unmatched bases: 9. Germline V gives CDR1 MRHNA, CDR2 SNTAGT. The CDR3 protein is CASSPIAGAGETQYF. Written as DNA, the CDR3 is TGTGCCAGCAGTCCCATAGCGGGGGCCGGGGAGACCCAGTACTTC.

This chain's CDR3 is CASSFQEGGEQYF. The DNA of the CDR3 is TGTGCCAGCAGCTTCCAGGAAGGGGGCGAGCAGTACTTC. The genes are TRBV7-7 and TRBJ2-7; D may be TRBD1 (6 bases). There are 13 residues in the CDR3. Germline-derived CDR1 and CDR2 are SSHAT and FNYEAQ (reference sequence). Between the trimmed V and J ends, which lost 3 bases and 6 bases, there was a span of 12 bases. The variable domain in full, completed from reference TRBV7-7 and TRBJ2-7, reads GAGVSQSPRYKVTKRGQDVTLRCDPISSHATLYWYQQALGQGPEFLTYFNYEAQPDKSGLPSDRFSAERPEGSISTLTIQRTEQRDSAMYRCASSFQEGGEQYFGPGTRLTVT.

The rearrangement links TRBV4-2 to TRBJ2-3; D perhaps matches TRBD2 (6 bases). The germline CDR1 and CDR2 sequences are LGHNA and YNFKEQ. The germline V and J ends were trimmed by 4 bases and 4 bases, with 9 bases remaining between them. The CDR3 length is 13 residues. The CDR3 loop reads CASSPRESDTQYF. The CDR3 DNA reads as TGTGCCAGCAGCCCCCGGGAGTCAGATACGCAGTATTTT.

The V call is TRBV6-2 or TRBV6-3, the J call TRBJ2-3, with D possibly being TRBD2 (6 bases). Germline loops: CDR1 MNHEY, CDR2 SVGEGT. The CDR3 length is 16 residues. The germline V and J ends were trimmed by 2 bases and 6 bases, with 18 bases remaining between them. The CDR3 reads CASSYGGFSVVDTQYF. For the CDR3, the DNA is TGTGCCAGCAGTTACGGGGGGTTCAGTGTGGTGGATACGCAGTATTTT.

Here the CDR3 reads CASSEIAGGPDTQYF. CDR3 coding DNA: TGTGCCAGCAGTGAAATAGCGGGGGGGCCAGATACGCAGTATTTT. This chain connects TRBV6-1 to TRBJ2-3; 11 positions agree with TRBD2. After removal of 2 bases from V and 4 bases from J, the junction contained 2 bases not matched to a gene. There are 15 residues in the CDR3. Germline values: CDR1 MNHNS, CDR2 SASEGT.

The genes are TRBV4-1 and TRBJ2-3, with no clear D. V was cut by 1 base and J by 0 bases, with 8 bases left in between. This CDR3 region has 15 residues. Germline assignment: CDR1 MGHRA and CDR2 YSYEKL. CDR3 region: CASSQGPQSTDTQYF. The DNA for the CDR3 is TGCGCCAGCAGCCAAGGACCGCAGAGCACAGATACGCAGTATTTT.

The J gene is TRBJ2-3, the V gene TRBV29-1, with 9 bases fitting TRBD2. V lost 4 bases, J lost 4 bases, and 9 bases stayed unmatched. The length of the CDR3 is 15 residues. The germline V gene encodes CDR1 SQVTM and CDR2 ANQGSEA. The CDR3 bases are TGCAGCGTTGGGCCCCGCGGGGGGGCATCAGATACGCAGTATTTT. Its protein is CSVGPRGGASDTQYF.